This T cell receptor (beta chain) was sequenced during a study of blood T cell repertoires in COVID-19. Profiling relied on immunoSEQ multiplex PCR, and the TCRdb table lists in-frame clones only, not all of them. The top ten clones hold 4.5% to 5.5% of a sample with 15,000 to 20,000 clones, around nine tenths of them seen once. This CDR3 region has 14 residues. V was cut by 3 bases and J by 3 bases, with 11 bases left in between. Germline CDR1 is MGHRA and CDR2 is YSYEKL. The specimen sequenced was peripheral blood. V usage is TRBV4-1 and J usage is TRBJ2-5, with D possibly being TRBD2 (5 bases). The source of this sequence is a human donor in a cohort sampled during active COVID-19. Here the CDR3 DNA reads TGCGCCAGCAGCCACCGGGATAGCGAAGAGACCCAGTACTTC. Its translation is CASSHRDSEETQYF.